The present T cell receptor beta chain was sequenced within a study of T cell responses to AZD1222 COVID-19 vaccine. From germline, CDR1 is SGHRS and CDR2 YFSETQ. V was cut by 0 bases and J by 5 bases, with 8 bases left in between. The CDR3 sequence is 13 residues long. Repertoires were generated with immunoSEQ multiplex PCR, while TCRdb's copy carries only in-frame clones and drops some. Of under 150,000 clones in the sample, around 91% were seen once. The material was peripheral blood, obtained 28 days after the second AZD1222 dose. V usage is TRBV5-1 and J usage is TRBJ1-1, with D unresolved. This clonotype was obtained from an adult who received the AZD1222 COVID-19 vaccine. The CDR3 spells CASSLGQATEAFF. The DNA of the CDR3 is TGCGCCAGCAGCTTGGGGCAGGCTACTGAAGCTTTCTTT.